The 7 T cell receptor beta chains below all came from one sample that was sequenced in a study of blood T cell repertoires in COVID-19. Sequencing used immunoSEQ multiplex PCR; TCRdb keeps in-frame clones, though not all of them. The sample lists around 100,000 clones, about nine tenths seen once, with 17% in the top ten. The sequencing sample was made of peripheral blood. The receptor set was obtained from a man aged 50-60 years with acute or convalescent COVID-19.

In its sample, this clone was seen once. The V call is TRBV6-5, the J call TRBJ2-7; 7 bases match TRBD1. Germline V gene sequence: CDR1 MNHEY, CDR2 SVGAGI. The CDR3 is made up of 15 amino acids. With 4 bases clipped from V and 2 bases from J, the junction kept 8 bases outside the gene matches. In DNA, the CDR3 is TGTGCCAGCAGTTCTCCCCGGACAGGAGCCTACGAGCAGTACTTC. Amino acids: CASSSPRTGAYEQYF.

The gene calls are TRBV5-6 and TRBJ1-3, with a possible D match to TRBD1 (5 bases). CDR3 length equals 16 residues. V dropped 2 bases and J dropped 0 bases, with 12 bases sitting between them. Per germline, CDR1 SGHDT and CDR2 YYEEEE. The CDR3 DNA reads as TGTGCCAGCAGCTTTTCACAGGCGCGCTCTGGAAACACCATATATTTT. Translated, it gives CASSFSQARSGNTIYF.

The chain couples TRBV6-5 to TRBJ1-2, with D possibly matching TRBD1 (5 bases). Per the germline V gene, CDR1 is MNHEY and CDR2 is SVGAGI. The CDR3 contains 15 residues. Trimming left V 7 bases short and J 4 bases short, with 19 bases between. Written as DNA, the CDR3 is TGTGCCAGCATGGAAGGGGTCGGATTTCTCTATGGCTACACCTTC. Translated: CASMEGVGFLYGYTF.

The rearrangement links TRBV2 to TRBJ1-2; 7 bases are a match to TRBD1. In germline, CDR1 is SNHLY, CDR2 FYNNEI. V was pared by 7 bases and J by 5 bases, with 4 bases of the junction left unmatched. The CDR3 is 12 residues long. CDR3 nucleotides: TGTGCCAGCACCGGGACAGCTTATGGCTACACCTTC. Encoded protein: CASTGTAYGYTF. Using reference TRBV2 and TRBJ1-2 for the parts outside the CDR3, the full variable domain is EPEVTQTPSHQVTQMGQEVILRCVPISNHLYFYWYRQILGQKVEFLVSFYNNEISEKSEIFDDQFSVERPDGSNFTLKIRSTKLEDSAMYFCASTGTAYGYTFGSGTRLTVV.

The chain uses TRBV5-1 and TRBJ1-1, with D possibly TRBD1 on 6 matching bases. CDR3 length equals 14 residues. The V and J ends lost 4 bases and 5 bases respectively, with 15 bases between them. Germline assignment: CDR1 SGHRS and CDR2 YFSETQ. The CDR3 sequence: CASSATGGLTEAFF. DNA of the CDR3: TGCGCCAGCAGCGCGACCGGGGGGCTGACTGAAGCTTTCTTT. The full variable domain, its missing parts supplied by reference TRBV5-1 and TRBJ1-1, is KAGVTQTPRYLIKTRGQQVTLSCSPISGHRSVSWYQQTPGQGLQFLFEYFSETQRNKGNFPGRFSGRQFSNSRSEMNVSTLELGDSALYLCASSATGGLTEAFFGQGTRLTVV.

This clone was found once. The J gene is TRBJ2-7, the V gene TRBV4-1, with TRBD1 matching 7 bases. CDR1 MGHRA and CDR2 YSYEKL come from the germline V gene. The V gene end was trimmed by 0 bases and the J gene end by 2 bases; junction bases not matched to a gene: 4. The CDR3 contains 15 residues. The CDR3 region has the DNA TGCGCCAGCAGCCAAGAGAGGGGGCGGACCTACGAGCAGTACTTC. It translates to CASSQERGRTYEQYF.

The gene calls are TRBV7-9 and TRBJ1-3, with a tentative D call TRBD1 (6 bases). The CDR3 covers 16 residues. From germline, CDR1 is SEHNR and CDR2 FQNEAQ (reference sequence). V was trimmed by 5 bases and J by 2 bases, leaving 16 bases between them. For the CDR3, the DNA is TGTGCCAGCAGCCGGAACCGGGACACCACTGGAAACACCATATATTTT. This encodes CASSRNRDTTGNTIYF.